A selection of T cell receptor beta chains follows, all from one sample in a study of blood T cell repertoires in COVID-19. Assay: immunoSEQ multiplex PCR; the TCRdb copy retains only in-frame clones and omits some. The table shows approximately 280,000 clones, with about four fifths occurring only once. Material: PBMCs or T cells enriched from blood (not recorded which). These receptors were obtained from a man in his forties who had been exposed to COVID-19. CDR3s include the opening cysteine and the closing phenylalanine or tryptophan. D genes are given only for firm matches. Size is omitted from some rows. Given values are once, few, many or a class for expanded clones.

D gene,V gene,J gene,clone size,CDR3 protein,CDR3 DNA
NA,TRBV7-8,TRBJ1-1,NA,CASSLAERTEAFF,TGTGCCAGCAGCTTAGCGGAGCGGACTGAAGCTTTCTTT
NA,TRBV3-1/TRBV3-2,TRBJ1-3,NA,CASSQGNYRVNTIYF,TGTGCCAGCAGCCAAGGAAATTACAGGGTCAACACCATATATTTT
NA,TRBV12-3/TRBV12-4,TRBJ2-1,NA,CASSFTGVNEQFF,TGTGCCAGCAGTTTTACGGGGGTGAATGAGCAGTTCTTC
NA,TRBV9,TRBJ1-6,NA,CASSTTFSYNSPLHF,TGTGCCAGCAGCACGACATTCTCCTATAATTCACCCCTCCACTTT
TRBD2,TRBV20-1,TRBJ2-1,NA,CSASGLRDGRASIEQFF,TGCAGTGCTAGTGGATTACGTGACGGGAGGGCGTCCATTGAGCAGTTCTTC
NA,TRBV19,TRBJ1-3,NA,CASSTGTFGNTIYF,TGTGCCAGCTCTACCGGGACATTCGGAAACACCATATATTTT
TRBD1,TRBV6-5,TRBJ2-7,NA,CATSQGVEQYF,TGTGCCACGTCACAGGGGGTCGAGCAGTACTTC
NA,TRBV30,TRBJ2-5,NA,CAWSVAEETQYF,TGTGCCTGGAGTGTAGCGGAAGAGACCCAGTACTTC
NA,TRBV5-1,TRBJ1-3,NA,CASSAGSNSGNTIYF,TGCGCCAGCAGCGCCGGGTCAAACTCTGGAAACACCATATATTTT
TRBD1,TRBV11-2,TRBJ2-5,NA,CASSLTWGQRPIGTQYF,TGTGCCAGCAGCTTAACATGGGGACAGAGGCCCATCGGGACCCAGTACTTC
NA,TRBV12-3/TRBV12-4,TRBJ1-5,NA,CASSRTENQPQHF,TGTGCCAGCAGTCGGACAGAGAATCAGCCCCAGCATTTT
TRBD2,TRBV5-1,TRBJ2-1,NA,CASSLGGTRSYNEQFF,TGCGCCAGCAGCTTGGGGGGGACTAGATCCTACAATGAGCAGTTCTTC
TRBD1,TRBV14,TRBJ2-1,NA,CASSRRTGTLYNEQFF,TGTGCCAGCAGCCGGCGGACAGGGACGTTATACAATGAGCAGTTCTTC
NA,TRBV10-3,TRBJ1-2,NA,CAISAANSNYGYTF,TGTGCCATCAGTGCGGCAAACAGTAACTATGGCTACACCTTC
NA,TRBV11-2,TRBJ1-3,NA,CASSSQGYPGNTIYF,TGTGCCAGCAGCAGCCAGGGCTATCCTGGAAACACCATATATTTT
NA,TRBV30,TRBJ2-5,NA,CAWRKENPGPLYF,TGTGCCTGGAGAAAAGAGAACCCCGGTCCGCTGTACTTC
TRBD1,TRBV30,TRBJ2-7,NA,CASETGANYEQYF,TGTGCCTCGGAGACAGGGGCCAACTACGAGCAGTACTTC
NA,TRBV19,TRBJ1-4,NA,CASTERGEGEKLFF,TGTGCCAGTACCGAAAGAGGTGAAGGTGAAAAACTGTTTTTT
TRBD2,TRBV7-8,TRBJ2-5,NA,CASSRLALGETQYF,TGTGCCAGCAGCCGACTAGCTCTTGGCGAGACCCAGTACTTC
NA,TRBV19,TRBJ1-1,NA,CASSVGGVGTEAFF,TGTGCCAGTAGTGTAGGGGGAGTGGGCACTGAAGCTTTCTTT
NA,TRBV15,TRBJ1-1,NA,CATHSVSGTKAFF,TGTGCCACTCATAGCGTGTCGGGAACTAAAGCTTTCTTT
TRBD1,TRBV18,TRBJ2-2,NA,CASSPAPGQVTAGELFF,TGTGCCAGCTCACCCGCCCCGGGACAGGTAACGGCCGGGGAGCTGTTTTTT
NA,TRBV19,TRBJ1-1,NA,CASSSQTGGEAFF,TGTGCCAGTAGTTCACAGACCGGGGGGGAGGCTTTCTTT
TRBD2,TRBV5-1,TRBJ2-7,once,CASSPRGKYSGRGRGNEQYF,TGCGCCAGCAGCCCCCGGGGAAAATATAGCGGGAGGGGACGGGGAAACGAGCAGTACTTC
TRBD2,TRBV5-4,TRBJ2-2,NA,CASSHGTSGSAGELFF,TGTGCCAGCAGCCATGGGACTAGCGGGAGTGCCGGGGAGCTGTTTTTT
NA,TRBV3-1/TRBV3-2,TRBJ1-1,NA,CASSLQGSTTEAFF,TGTGCCAGCAGCCTTCAGGGGTCGACCACTGAAGCTTTCTTT
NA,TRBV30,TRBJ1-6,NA,CAWSVMRSPLHF,TGTGCCTGGAGTGTAATGAGGTCACCCCTCCACTTT
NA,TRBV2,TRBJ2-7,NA,CASIAAYEQYF,TGTGCCAGCATCGCAGCCTACGAGCAGTACTTC